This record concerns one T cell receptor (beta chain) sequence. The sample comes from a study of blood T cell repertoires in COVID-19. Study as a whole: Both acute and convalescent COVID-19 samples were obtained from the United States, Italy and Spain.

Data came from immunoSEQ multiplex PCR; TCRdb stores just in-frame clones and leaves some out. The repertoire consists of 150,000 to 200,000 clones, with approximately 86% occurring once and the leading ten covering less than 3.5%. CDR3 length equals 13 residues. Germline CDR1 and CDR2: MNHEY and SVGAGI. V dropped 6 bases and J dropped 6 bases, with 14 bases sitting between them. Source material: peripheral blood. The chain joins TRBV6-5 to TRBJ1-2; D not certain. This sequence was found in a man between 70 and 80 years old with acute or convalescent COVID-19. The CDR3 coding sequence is TGTGCCAGCAGCTCTGGCTTTGTCGATGGCTACACCTTC. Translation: CASSSGFVDGYTF.